These T cell receptor beta chains were read from a single sample in a study of blood T cell repertoires in COVID-19. The assay was immunoSEQ multiplex PCR, and TCRdb's table has in-frame clones only and misses some. The sample lists a few hundred thousand clones; 75% to 95% were seen once. Sequenced: peripheral blood. The source is a person aged 18-30 years with COVID-19, enrolled during active disease. CDR3s include the opening cysteine and the closing phenylalanine or tryptophan. D genes are given only for firm matches. The size entry is marked missing in some rows and otherwise reads once, few, many or a size class.

J	D	size	V	CDR3	DNA
TRBJ1-5	TRBD1	.	TRBV6-1	CASSGQQGGGNQPQHF	TGTGCCAGCAGTGGACAACAGGGGGGAGGGAATCAGCCCCAGCATTTT
TRBJ1-2	.	.	TRBV7-2	CASSADGVGGYTF	TGTGCCAGCAGCGCAGACGGGGTGGGTGGCTACACCTTC
TRBJ1-5	.	.	TRBV7-8	CASSPREGNQPQHF	TGTGCCAGCAGCCCCCGGGAAGGCAATCAGCCCCAGCATTTT
TRBJ2-7	.	.	TRBV27	CASSLSSPYEQYF	TGTGCCAGCAGTTTATCGAGCCCCTACGAGCAGTACTTC
TRBJ1-5	.	.	TRBV7-2	CASSLDTQGYQHF	TGTGCCAGCAGCTTAGACACACAGGGTTACCAGCATTTT
TRBJ1-2	TRBD1	.	TRBV30	CAWSAGGHYGYTF	TGTGCCTGGAGCGCAGGGGGCCACTATGGCTACACCTTC
TRBJ2-2	TRBD2	.	TRBV7-6	CASSLGAGRGTGELFF	TGTGCCAGCAGCTTAGGAGCTGGGAGGGGAACCGGGGAGCTGTTTTTT
TRBJ2-2	.	once	TRBV27	CASSLLGRAVTGELFF	TGTGCCAGCAGTTTACTGGGCAGGGCGGTCACCGGGGAGCTGTTTTTT
TRBJ2-7	TRBD1	.	TRBV7-9	CASSSGQASYEQYF	TGTGCCAGCAGCTCTGGACAGGCGTCGTACGAGCAGTACTTC
TRBJ1-1	.	.	TRBV19	CASRTGYNTEAFF	TGTGCCAGTAGAACAGGGTATAACACTGAAGCTTTCTTT
TRBJ1-2	TRBD1	.	TRBV4-1	CASSQGDRTTLGGYTF	TGCGCCAGCAGCCAAGGGGACAGGACTACTCTCGGAGGCTACACCTTC
TRBJ2-7	TRBD1	once	TRBV14	CASSRETGNYEQYF	TGTGCCAGCAGCCGAGAGACAGGGAACTACGAGCAGTACTTC
TRBJ1-1	TRBD1	.	TRBV27	CASSLRGTGGFVTEAFF	TGTGCCAGCAGTTTAAGGGGGACAGGGGGCTTTGTCACTGAAGCTTTCTTT
TRBJ1-6	.	.	TRBV11-2	CASSLVGGENSPLHF	TGTGCCAGCAGCTTAGTGGGGGGAGAGAATTCACCCCTCCACTTT
TRBJ1-1	TRBD1	.	TRBV7-9	CASSVQGAGTEAFF	TGTGCCAGCAGCGTACAGGGGGCAGGCACTGAAGCTTTCTTT
TRBJ2-2	TRBD2	.	TRBV13	CASSLGASGVNTGELFF	TGTGCCAGCAGCTTAGGGGCTAGCGGGGTAAACACCGGGGAGCTGTTTTTT
TRBJ2-5	.	.	TRBV14	CASSQGLPRETQYF	TGTGCCAGCAGCCAGGGACTCCCGCGTGAGACCCAGTACTTC
TRBJ2-4	TRBD1	.	TRBV5-1	CASQISQGAENIQYF	TGCGCCAGCCAGATCTCACAGGGGGCGGAAAACATTCAGTACTTC
TRBJ1-2	.	once	TRBV28	CASSALALDSPNYGYTF	TGTGCCAGCAGTGCCCTGGCGTTGGACAGCCCTAACTATGGCTACACCTTC